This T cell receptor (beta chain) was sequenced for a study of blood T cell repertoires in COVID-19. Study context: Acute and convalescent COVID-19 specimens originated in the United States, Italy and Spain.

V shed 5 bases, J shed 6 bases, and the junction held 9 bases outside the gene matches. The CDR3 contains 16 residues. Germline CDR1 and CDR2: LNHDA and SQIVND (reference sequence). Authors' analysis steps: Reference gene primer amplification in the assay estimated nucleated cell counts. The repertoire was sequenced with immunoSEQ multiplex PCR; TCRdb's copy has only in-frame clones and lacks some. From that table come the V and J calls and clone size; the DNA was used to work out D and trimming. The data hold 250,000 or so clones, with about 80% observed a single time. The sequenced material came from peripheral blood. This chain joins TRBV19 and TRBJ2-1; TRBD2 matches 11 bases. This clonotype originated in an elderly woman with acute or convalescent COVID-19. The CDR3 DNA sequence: TGTGCCAGTAGTGTCAAACTAGCGGGAGAAGTCAATGAGCAGTTCTTC. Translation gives CASSVKLAGEVNEQFF.